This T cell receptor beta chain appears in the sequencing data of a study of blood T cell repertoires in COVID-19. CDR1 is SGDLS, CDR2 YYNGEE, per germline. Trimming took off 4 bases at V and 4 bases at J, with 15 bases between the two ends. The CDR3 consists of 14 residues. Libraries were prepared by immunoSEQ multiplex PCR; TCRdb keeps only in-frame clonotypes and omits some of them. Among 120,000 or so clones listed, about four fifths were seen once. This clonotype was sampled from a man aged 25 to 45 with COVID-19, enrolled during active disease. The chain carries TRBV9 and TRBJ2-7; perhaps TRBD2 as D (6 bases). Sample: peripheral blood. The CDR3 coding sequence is TGTGCCAGCAGCCCCGGCGGGAATGGTTACGAGCAGTACTTC. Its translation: CASSPGGNGYEQYF.